These 5 T cell receptor beta chains were sequenced from one sample in a study of neurological immune-mediated disorders. TCRdb re-called the 5' RACE reads with MiXCR, one entry per CDR3 protein. The sample lists some 26,000 distinct CDR3 sequences, approximately 6.6% occurring once. The specimen was PBMCs. The source of these receptors is a woman in her fifties or sixties in good health.

This clonotype came up many times. The CDR3 region is CSAIALAGVETQYF. The CDR3 nucleotides read TGCAGTGCTATAGCCTTAGCGGGAGTAGAGACCCAGTACTTC. This chain joins TRBV20-1 and TRBJ2-5; 9 bases are shared with TRBD2. The CDR3 extends over 14 amino acids. Losses at the gene ends were 4 bases for V and 4 bases for J; bases not matched to a gene: 7. From germline, CDR1 is DFQATT and CDR2 SNEGSKA (reference sequence).

The table lists this clonotype with many counts. The chain recombines TRBV6-5 with TRBJ2-7; D possibly uses TRBD1 or TRBD2 (6 bases each). Germline values: CDR1 MNHEY, CDR2 SVGAGI. Trimming took off 0 bases at V and 6 bases at J, with 9 bases between the two ends. The CDR3 has 13 residues. CDR3 loop: CASSYSKGGEQYF. The CDR3 DNA sequence: TGTGCCAGCAGTTACTCGAAGGGGGGCGAGCAGTACTTC.

This clonotype was counted ten times or more. The rearrangement uses TRBV12-3 or TRBV12-4 and TRBJ1-5; 7 bases line up with TRBD1. With V trimmed by 6 bases and J by 5 bases, 7 bases remained unmatched. The CDR3 runs to 14 residues. CDR3 region: CASRGGQRDQPQHF. The CDR3 DNA reads TGTGCCAGCAGAGGGGGACAGAGGGATCAGCCCCAGCATTTT.

This clonotype showed up many times. The chain uses TRBV18 and TRBJ2-1; 8 bases line up with TRBD2. Germline V CDR1 and CDR2: KGHSH, LQKENI. The V gene end was trimmed by 3 bases and the J gene end by 6 bases; junction bases not matched to a gene: 19. The CDR3 is 19 amino acids. The CDR3 coding sequence is TGTGCCAGCTCACCGCCCCTTGCGGGAGGACCTGGTGGTCGCAATGAGCAGTTCTTC. This codes for CASSPPLAGGPGGRNEQFF. The variable domain in full, completed from reference TRBV18 and TRBJ2-1, reads NAGVMQNPRHLVRRRGQEARLRCSPMKGHSHVYWYRQLPEEGLKFMVYLQKENIIDESGMPKERFSAEFPKEGPSILRIQQVVRGDSAAYFCASSPPLAGGPGGRNEQFFGPGTRLTVL.

This clonotype came up many times. V and J are TRBV20-1 and TRBJ1-2, with 7 bases aligning to TRBD1. The germline CDR1 and CDR2 sequences are DFQATT and SNEGSKA (reference sequence). CDR3 size: 11 residues. V dropped 6 bases and J dropped 6; count of bases not matched to a gene: 4. The CDR3 DNA is TGCAGTGCCGACAGGGCAAATGGCTACACCTTC. Its protein is CSADRANGYTF.